A selection of T cell receptor beta chains follows, all from one sample in a study of technical replicates of blood from a few donors. The data were produced by immunoSEQ multiplex PCR, yet TCRdb's version contains in-frame clones alone and is incomplete. The repertoire holds about 82,000 clones, with about nine tenths as singletons. Source material: T cells isolated from PBMCs. These receptors were taken from a human donor in good health. Each CDR3 is given with its conserved first and last residue. Fields, in order: V gene, D gene, J gene, clone size, CDR3 DNA, CDR3 protein. A D gene is named only where the DNA matches it firmly. Some rows mark clone size as missing; the rest say once, few, many or name a class of expanded clone.

TRBV4-1,-,TRBJ1-3,-,TGCGCCAGCAGCCGAGTTATTGCGATCCATGGAAACACCATATATTTT,CASSRVIAIHGNTIYF
TRBV7-6,-,TRBJ1-3,-,TGTGCCAGCAGCTTAGTACCTAGGGGCTCCTCTGGAAACACCATATATTTT,CASSLVPRGSSGNTIYF
TRBV19,-,TRBJ2-2,-,TGTGCCAGTAGTATAGTCACAGGAACGACCGGGGAGCTGTTTTTT,CASSIVTGTTGELFF
TRBV14,TRBD1,TRBJ1-3,-,TGTGCCAGCAGCCAAGTGGGACAGCGAAACACCATATATTTT,CASSQVGQRNTIYF
TRBV7-3,-,TRBJ2-1,once,TGTGCCAGCAGCTTCACCCGACTAGACGGCTCCTACAATGAGCAGTTCTTC,CASSFTRLDGSYNEQFF
TRBV4-1,-,TRBJ1-2,-,TGCGCCAGCAGCCCTTACAGGGTCTACTATGGCTACACCTTC,CASSPYRVYYGYTF
TRBV5-1,-,TRBJ2-7,-,TGCGCCAGCAGCTTTATCCGGGGCTCCTACGAGCAGTACTTC,CASSFIRGSYEQYF
TRBV2,-,TRBJ2-7,-,TGTGCCAGCAGTGCCGCGTACGAGCAGTACTTC,CASSAAYEQYF
TRBV7-9,-,TRBJ2-1,-,TGTGCCAGTAAAGGTAGGAGCTCCTACAATGAGCAGTTCTTC,CASKGRSSYNEQFF
TRBV27,-,TRBJ2-7,-,TGTGCCAGCAGCTCCGCCATGGGAAGGGACTTATACGAGCAGTACTTC,CASSSAMGRDLYEQYF
TRBV19,TRBD2,TRBJ2-5,-,TGTGCCAGTAGTACACCCCTAGCGGGGGTACAAGAGACCCAGTACTTC,CASSTPLAGVQETQYF
TRBV2,TRBD1,TRBJ2-5,once,TGTGCCAGCAGTGGATGGACAGGGAAAGAGACCCAGTACTTC,CASSGWTGKETQYF
TRBV28,-,TRBJ2-3,-,TGTGCCAGCAGCCACCGACGGACTAGCACAGATACGCAGTATTTT,CASSHRRTSTDTQYF
TRBV11-3,TRBD1,TRBJ1-3,-,TGTGCCAGCAGCTTAATACCCCCACCACGACAGGGCCCTGGAAACACCATATATTTT,CASSLIPPPRQGPGNTIYF
TRBV4-1,-,TRBJ1-4,-,TGCGCCAGCAGCCAAGGATCGACAGCTTCTAATGAAAAACTGTTTTTT,CASSQGSTASNEKLFF
TRBV29-1,-,TRBJ2-5,-,TGCAGCGTCAATTTGGCCTTCCAAGAGACCCAGTACTTC,CSVNLAFQETQYF
TRBV5-1,TRBD1,TRBJ2-3,-,TGCGCCAGCAGCTCTGGGACAGGGACAGATACGCAGTATTTT,CASSSGTGTDTQYF
TRBV19,-,TRBJ1-1,once,TGTGCCAGTAGTATTTCTAGCGTCTTCAAGAGGACTGAAGCTTTCTTT,CASSISSVFKRTEAFF
TRBV12-5,-,TRBJ1-5,-,TGTGCTAGTGGCCCAGGGGTGAACAGCAATCAGCCCCAGCATTTT,CASGPGVNSNQPQHF